The 26 T cell receptor beta chains below were found in one sample sequenced in a study of graft-versus-host responses after intestinal transplantation. These receptors lack a known antigen. Produced via immunoSEQ multiplex PCR; TCRdb's table is partial and in-frame only. The table records tens of thousands of clones, around 90% of them present only once. Sequencing was performed on unstimulated CD8+ T cells sorted from spleen or lymph node cells, taken before intestinal transplant. The receptors stem from a human donor who received an intestinal transplant.

This chain joins TRBV15 and TRBJ1-6; the D is unclear. The V end was cut by 9 bases, the J end by 10 bases, with 19 bases between. CDR1 and CDR2 from the germline V gene are LNHNV and YYDKDF (reference sequence). This CDR3 has 14 amino acids. CDR3 nucleotides: TGTGCCACTCGGCCATGGGGAGCGAACTCACCCCTCCACTTT. Translating it yields CATRPWGANSPLHF.

This chain joins TRBV5-1 and TRBJ1-1, with a weak D call TRBD1 (6 bases). Trimming cost V 1 base and J 4 bases, with 11 bases left between them. Germline V gene sequence: CDR1 SGHRS, CDR2 YFSETQ. This CDR3 is 14 amino acids long. CDR3 DNA sequence: TGCGCCAGCAGCTTGCGGGGGGGCCCCACTGAAGCTTTCTTT. It specifies CASSLRGGPTEAFF.

This chain links TRBV5-6 with TRBJ2-1, with 7 nucleotides matching TRBD1. The CDR3 covers 15 residues. Germline CDR1 reads SGHDT; CDR2 reads YYEEEE. The trim removed 3 bases at V and 10 bases at J, leaving 13 bases unmatched. Here the CDR3 reads CASSSGQAIPSEQFF. The CDR3 nucleotides read TGTGCCAGCAGCTCCGGACAGGCCATCCCAAGCGAGCAGTTCTTC. The whole variable domain, remainder taken from reference TRBV5-6 and TRBJ2-1, is DAGVTQSPTHLIKTRGQQVTLRCSPKSGHDTVSWYQQALGQGPQFIFQYYEEEERQRGNFPDRFSGHQFPNYSSELNVNALLLGDSALYLCASSSGQAIPSEQFFGPGTRLTVL.

This chain joins TRBV29-1 and TRBJ2-7; D is perhaps TRBD2 (7 bases). V was pared by 5 bases and J by 2 bases, with 10 bases between. The CDR3 sequence is 12 residues long. Germline loops: CDR1 SQVTM, CDR2 ANQGSEA. The CDR3 sequence: CSVPGGPYEQYF. CDR3 nucleotide sequence: TGCAGCGTTCCCGGGGGGCCCTACGAGCAGTACTTC.

This chain joins TRBV9 and TRBJ2-2; 9 bases fit TRBD2. Germline CDR1 SGDLS, CDR2 YYNGEE. Unmatched junction bases numbered 2, after V lost 0 bases and J lost 2 bases. This CDR3 has 16 amino acids. In nucleotides, the CDR3 is TGTGCCAGCAGCGTAGAAGCGGGGGGAAACACCGGGGAGCTGTTTTTT. Protein sequence: CASSVEAGGNTGELFF.

The rearrangement joins TRBV7-6 to TRBJ2-5; D unresolved. Germline CDR1 and CDR2: SGHVS and FNYEAQ. Trimming took off 7 bases at V and 3 bases at J, with 12 bases between the two ends. This CDR3 has 13 amino acids. CDR3 DNA sequence: TGTGCCAGCAACCGAGCGCCCAAAGAGACCCAGTACTTC. This encodes CASNRAPKETQYF.

The chain employs TRBV27 and TRBJ1-1, with D perhaps TRBD1 (6 bases). Germline loops: CDR1 MNHEY, CDR2 SMNVEV (reference sequence). The CDR3 loop spans 15 amino acids. V was cut by 6 bases and J by 6 bases, with 20 bases left in between. CDR3 coding DNA: TGTGCCAGCAGCCCCCCCCCACAGGGCGTCGCTGAAGCTTTCTTT. It is translated as CASSPPPQGVAEAFF.

The chain joins TRBV29-1 to TRBJ2-1, with a weak D call TRBD1 (5 bases). The CDR3 has 16 amino acids. Germline-derived CDR1 and CDR2 are SQVTM and ANQGSEA. V was pared by 6 bases and J by 0 bases, with 18 bases between. The CDR3 sequence is CSVFGHKLASYNEQFF. The CDR3 DNA reads TGCAGCGTCTTTGGACATAAACTCGCCTCCTACAATGAGCAGTTCTTC.

The V gene is TRBV16, the J gene TRBJ1-2; possibly TRBD1 for D (5 bases). With 1 base removed from V and 3 bases from J, the gap between germline ends came to 12 bases. This CDR3 is 15 amino acids long. The germline CDR1 and CDR2 sequences are KGHSY and FQNENV. The CDR3 sequence: CASSQLGADYYGYTF. CDR3 DNA sequence: TGTGCCAGCAGCCAATTAGGGGCAGACTACTATGGCTACACCTTC. The variable domain in full, with the rest retrieved from reference TRBV16 and TRBJ1-2, is GEEVAQTPKHLVRGEGQKAKLYCAPIKGHSYVFWYQQVLKNEFKFLISFQNENVFDETGMPKERFSAKCLPNSPCSLEIQATKLEDSAVYFCASSQLGADYYGYTFGSGTRLTVV.

V and J are TRBV5-4 and TRBJ2-7; no definite D call. Looked up from germline, CDR1 is SGHNT and CDR2 is YYREEE (reference sequence). The CDR3 has 12 amino acids. Trimming removed 5 bases from V and 7 bases from J, with 13 bases in between. The CDR3 region has the DNA TGTGCCAGCAGGGGTCCCAGAGGAGAGCAGTACTTC. It translates to CASRGPRGEQYF. Using reference TRBV5-4 and TRBJ2-7 for the parts outside the CDR3, the full variable domain is ETGVTQSPTHLIKTRGQQVTLRCSSQSGHNTVSWYQQALGQGPQFIFQYYREEENGRGNFPPRFSGLQFPNYSSELNVNALELDDSALYLCASRGPRGEQYFGPGTRLTVT.

V gene TRBV5-1 combines with J gene TRBJ2-7; D is perhaps TRBD2 (5 bases). The length of the CDR3 is 12 residues. V was shortened by 2 bases and J by 7 bases, with 10 bases between the two germline ends. Germline assignment: CDR1 SGHRS and CDR2 YFSETQ. The CDR3 bases are TGCGCCAGCAGCTTATTCCCGGGAGAGCAGTACTTC. The encoded protein is CASSLFPGEQYF.

The rearrangement joins TRBV27 to TRBJ2-5, with TRBD2 matching over 8 bases. V shed 5 bases, J shed 2 bases, and the junction held 7 bases outside the gene matches. CDR1 and CDR2 from the germline V gene are MNHEY and SMNVEV (reference sequence). The CDR3 loop spans 15 amino acids. In DNA, the CDR3 is TGTGCCAGCAGTCGGACTAGCCCTTTTCAAGAGACCCAGTACTTC. Its translation is CASSRTSPFQETQYF.

This chain connects TRBV27 to TRBJ2-3, with 7 positions matching TRBD2. Germline CDR1 is MNHEY and CDR2 is SMNVEV (reference sequence). The CDR3 length is 20 residues. The junction had 18 bases not matched to a gene; V was cut back by 3 bases and J by 0 bases. The CDR3 loop reads CASSFVSGAWLAASTDTQYF. CDR3 DNA: TGTGCCAGCAGTTTTGTTTCGGGAGCTTGGCTAGCGGCTAGCACAGATACGCAGTATTTT.

The chain employs TRBV27 and TRBJ2-3; TRBD2 matches at 15 bases. The CDR3 loop spans 21 amino acids. Germline V gene lookup returns CDR1 MNHEY and CDR2 SMNVEV (reference sequence). V was pared by 6 bases and J by 2 bases, with 18 bases of the junction left unmatched. The CDR3 loop is CASSRSMGLAGGGGYTDTQYF. The CDR3 DNA follows: TGTGCCAGCAGCCGTTCAATGGGACTAGCGGGGGGCGGGGGATACACAGATACGCAGTATTTT.

This clone was observed a few times. The chain links TRBV19 to TRBJ2-7; 8 bases match TRBD1. The CDR3 totals 13 residues. Germline V gene sequence: CDR1 LNHDA, CDR2 SQIVND (reference sequence). The J segment lost 4 bases and the V segment lost 3 bases, leaving 2 bases of the junction unmatched. The DNA for the CDR3 is TGTGCCAGTAGTATGGGACAGGTATACGAGCAGTACTTC. Amino acid sequence: CASSMGQVYEQYF.

The gene calls are TRBV7-3 and TRBJ2-1; 9 nucleotides align to TRBD2. J gave up 3 bases and V 2 bases, and 5 bases lay outside the gene matches. There are 16 residues in the CDR3. Germline CDR1 reads SGHTA; CDR2 reads FQGTGA. This CDR3 is CASSLGGGAFYNEQFF. The CDR3 DNA is TGTGCCAGCAGCTTAGGCGGGGGGGCCTTCTACAATGAGCAGTTCTTC. Full variable domain (missing parts from reference TRBV7-3 and TRBJ2-1): GAGVSQTPSNKVTEKGKYVELRCDPISGHTALYWYRQSLGQGPEFLIYFQGTGAADDSGLPNDRFFAVRPEGSVSTLKIQRTERGDSAVYLCASSLGGGAFYNEQFFGPGTRLTVL.

The chain is built from TRBV27 and TRBJ1-5, with a weak D call TRBD1 (6 bases). The germline gives CDR1 MNHEY, CDR2 SMNVEV (reference sequence). Trimming left V 3 bases short and J 4 bases short, with 13 bases between. The CDR3 contains 15 residues. CDR3 nucleotide sequence: TGTGCCAGCAGTTTCCAGGGGCAGGTGAATCAGCCCCAGCATTTT. Its protein is CASSFQGQVNQPQHF.

This sequence joins TRBV28 and TRBJ1-2; tentatively, D is TRBD1 (5 bases). Germline lookup yields CDR1 MDHEN and CDR2 SYDVKM. The CDR3 has 15 residues. Trimming cost V 9 bases and J 5 bases, with 22 bases left between them. The CDR3 reads CASYSTLDSPYGYTF. CDR3 DNA: TGTGCCAGTTATAGTACTCTAGACAGCCCATATGGCTACACCTTC.

This clone came up once. This chain joins TRBV27 and TRBJ1-1; maybe TRBD1 (5 bases). Per germline, CDR1 MNHEY and CDR2 SMNVEV (reference sequence). This CDR3 comprises 13 residues. Between the trimmed V and J ends, which lost 10 bases and 4 bases, there was a span of 16 bases. Written as DNA, the CDR3 is TGTGCCACGCGACAGTCCATCGTCACTGAAGCTTTCTTT. Translated, it gives CATRQSIVTEAFF.

This clone was seen just once. The rearrangement links TRBV9 to TRBJ2-3; TRBD2 matches 10 bases. Per the germline V gene, CDR1 is SGDLS and CDR2 is YYNGEE. J was trimmed by 0 bases and V by 5 bases; bases with no gene match: 6. CDR3 length: 16 amino acids. CDR3 protein: CASSDLAGDSTDTQYF. The CDR3 region has the DNA TGTGCCAGCAGTGACCTAGCGGGGGATAGCACAGATACGCAGTATTTT.

The chain carries TRBV4-2 and TRBJ1-2; D is uncertain. This CDR3 region has 15 residues. Trimming cost V 7 bases and J 0 bases, with 15 bases left between them. Germline loops: CDR1 LGHNA, CDR2 YNFKEQ. The CDR3 region is CASTTLTEANYGYTF. DNA of the CDR3: TGTGCCAGCACGACACTGACGGAAGCTAACTATGGCTACACCTTC.

The rearrangement joins TRBV6-1 to TRBJ2-2; 7 nucleotides match TRBD2. Germline lookup yields CDR1 MNHNS and CDR2 SASEGT. Trimming at V came to 4 bases and at J to 1 base, leaving 9 bases not matched to a gene. This CDR3 spans 17 amino acids. CDR3 loop: CASSAPTSLWNTGELFF. CDR3 nucleotides: TGTGCCAGCAGTGCCCCGACTAGCTTGTGGAACACCGGGGAGCTGTTTTTT.

This clone was observed once. The rearrangement links TRBV2 to TRBJ1-1; D not certain. V was clipped by 6 bases and J by 1 base, with 3 bases between them. The germline V gene has CDR1 SNHLY and CDR2 FYNNEI. This CDR3 is built from 11 residues. The CDR3 sequence: CASSRNTEAFF. The CDR3 nucleotides are TGTGCCAGCAGCAGGAACACTGAAGCTTTCTTT.

The rearrangement links TRBV28 to TRBJ2-5; no reliable D call. This CDR3 has 14 residues. The germline V gene encodes CDR1 MDHEN and CDR2 SYDVKM. V lost 6 bases to trimming and J lost 3 bases, with 14 bases between them. CDR3 residues: CASRAQVPKETQYF. The DNA of the CDR3 is TGTGCCAGCAGAGCTCAGGTCCCTAAAGAGACCCAGTACTTC.

The chain combines TRBV29-1 with TRBJ2-7; possible D gene TRBD1, 5 bases. This CDR3 has 14 amino acids. Germline V CDR1 and CDR2: SQVTM, ANQGSEA. V lost 4 bases, J lost 3 bases, and 16 bases lay in between. The CDR3 loop reads CSVGGWADSYEQYF. CDR3 DNA sequence: TGCAGCGTTGGGGGCTGGGCGGATAGCTACGAGCAGTACTTC.

This sequence joins TRBV4-1 and TRBJ2-1; 13 nucleotides align to TRBD2. The V segment lost 3 bases and the J segment 3 bases; nucleotides outside the gene matches: 5. This CDR3 comprises 17 residues. Germline lookup yields CDR1 MGHRA and CDR2 YSYEKL. The CDR3: CASSQGGTSGDYNEQFF. In nucleotides, the CDR3 is TGCGCCAGCAGCCAGGGAGGGACTAGCGGGGACTACAATGAGCAGTTCTTC.